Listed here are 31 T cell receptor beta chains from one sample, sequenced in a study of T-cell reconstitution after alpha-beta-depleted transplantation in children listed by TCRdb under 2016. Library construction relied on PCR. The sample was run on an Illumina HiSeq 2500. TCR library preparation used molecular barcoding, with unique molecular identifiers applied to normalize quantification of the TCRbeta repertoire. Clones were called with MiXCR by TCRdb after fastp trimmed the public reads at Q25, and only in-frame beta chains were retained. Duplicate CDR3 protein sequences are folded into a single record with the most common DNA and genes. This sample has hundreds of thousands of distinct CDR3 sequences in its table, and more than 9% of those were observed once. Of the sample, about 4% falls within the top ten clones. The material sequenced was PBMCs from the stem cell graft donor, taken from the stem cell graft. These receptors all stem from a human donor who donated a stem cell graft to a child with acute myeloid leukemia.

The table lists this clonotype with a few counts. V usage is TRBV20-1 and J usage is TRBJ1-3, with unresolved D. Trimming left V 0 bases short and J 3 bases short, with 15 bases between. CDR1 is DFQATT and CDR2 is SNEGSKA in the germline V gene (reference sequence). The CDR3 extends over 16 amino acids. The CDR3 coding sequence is TGCAGTGCTAGAGATTTTATGGGCCCGGGTGGAAACACCATATATTTT. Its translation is CSARDFMGPGGNTIYF.

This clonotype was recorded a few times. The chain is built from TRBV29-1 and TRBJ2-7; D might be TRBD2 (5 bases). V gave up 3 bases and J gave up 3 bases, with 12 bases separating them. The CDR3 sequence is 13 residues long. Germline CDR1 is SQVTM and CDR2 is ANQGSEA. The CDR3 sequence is CSVERAGDYEQYF. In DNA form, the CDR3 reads TGCAGCGTTGAGAGGGCAGGCGACTACGAGCAGTACTTC.

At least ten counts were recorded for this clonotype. In nucleotides, the CDR3 is TGTGCCAGCAGCTTAGGGGAGGGTTCCTACAATGAGCAGTTCTTC. As protein: CASSLGEGSYNEQFF. This rearrangement joins TRBV7-9 to TRBJ2-1; 7 positions match TRBD2. J lost 1 base, V lost 1 base, and 1 base had no gene match. The length of the CDR3 is 15 residues. Germline-derived CDR1 and CDR2 are SEHNR and FQNEAQ (reference sequence).

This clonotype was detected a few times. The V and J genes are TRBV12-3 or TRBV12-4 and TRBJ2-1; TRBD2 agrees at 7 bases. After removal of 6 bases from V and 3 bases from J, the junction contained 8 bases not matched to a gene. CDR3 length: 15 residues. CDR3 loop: CASSASGILYNEQFF. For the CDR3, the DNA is TGTGCCAGCAGCGCCAGCGGGATACTCTACAATGAGCAGTTCTTC.

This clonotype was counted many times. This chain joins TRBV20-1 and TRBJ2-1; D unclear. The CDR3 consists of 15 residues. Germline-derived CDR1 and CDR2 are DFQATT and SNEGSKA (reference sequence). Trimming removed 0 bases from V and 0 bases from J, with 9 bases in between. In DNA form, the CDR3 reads TGCAGTGCTAGAGATCCACTGCGCTCCTACAATGAGCAGTTCTTC. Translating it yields CSARDPLRSYNEQFF.

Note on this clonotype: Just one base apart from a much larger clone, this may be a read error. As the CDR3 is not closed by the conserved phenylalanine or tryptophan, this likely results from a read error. The CDR3: CASSFGLGALSSYEQYI. CDR3 DNA: TGCGCCAGCAGCTTCGGGTTAGGAGCGTTGAGCTCCTACGAGCAGTACATC. The rearrangement joins TRBV5-1 to TRBJ2-7; D is uncertain. CDR1 and CDR2 (germline): SGHRS, YFSETQ. V gave up 2 bases and J gave up 0 bases, with 18 bases separating them. This CDR3 comprises 17 residues.

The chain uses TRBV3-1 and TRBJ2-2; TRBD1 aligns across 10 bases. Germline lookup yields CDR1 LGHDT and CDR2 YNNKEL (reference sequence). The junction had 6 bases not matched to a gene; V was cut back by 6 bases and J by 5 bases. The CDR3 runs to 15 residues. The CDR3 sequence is CASRRDRGRTGELFF. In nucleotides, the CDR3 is TGTGCCAGCAGAAGGGACAGGGGACGGACCGGGGAGCTGTTTTTT.

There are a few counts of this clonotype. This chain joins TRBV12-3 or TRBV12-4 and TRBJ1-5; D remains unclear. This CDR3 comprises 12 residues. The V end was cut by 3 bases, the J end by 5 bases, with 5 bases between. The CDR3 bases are TGTGCCAGCAGTTTCGCGGATCAGCCCCAGCATTTT. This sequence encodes CASSFADQPQHF.

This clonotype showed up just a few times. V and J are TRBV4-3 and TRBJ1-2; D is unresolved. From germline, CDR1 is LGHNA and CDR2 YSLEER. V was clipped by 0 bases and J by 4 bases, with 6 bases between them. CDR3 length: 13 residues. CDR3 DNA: TGCGCCAGCAGCCAAGACAGCGTCTATGGCTACACCTTC. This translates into CASSQDSVYGYTF.

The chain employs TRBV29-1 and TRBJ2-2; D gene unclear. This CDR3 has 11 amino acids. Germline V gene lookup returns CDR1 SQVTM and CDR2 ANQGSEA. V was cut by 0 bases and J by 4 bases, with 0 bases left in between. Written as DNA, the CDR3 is TGCAGCGTTGAAGACACCGGGGAGCTGTTTTTT. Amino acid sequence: CSVEDTGELFF.

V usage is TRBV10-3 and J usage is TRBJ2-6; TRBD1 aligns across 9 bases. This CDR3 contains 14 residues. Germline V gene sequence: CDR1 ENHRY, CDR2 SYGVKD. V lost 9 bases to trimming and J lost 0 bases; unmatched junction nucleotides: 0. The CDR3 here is CAMDRGSGANVLTF. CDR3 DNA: TGTGCCATGGACAGGGGCTCTGGGGCCAACGTCCTGACTTTC.

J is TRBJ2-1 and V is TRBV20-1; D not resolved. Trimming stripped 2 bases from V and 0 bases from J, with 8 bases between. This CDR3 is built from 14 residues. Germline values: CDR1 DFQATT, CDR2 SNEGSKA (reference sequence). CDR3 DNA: TGCAGTGCTAGACCCGTGAGCTCCTACAATGAGCAGTTCTTC. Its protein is CSARPVSSYNEQFF.

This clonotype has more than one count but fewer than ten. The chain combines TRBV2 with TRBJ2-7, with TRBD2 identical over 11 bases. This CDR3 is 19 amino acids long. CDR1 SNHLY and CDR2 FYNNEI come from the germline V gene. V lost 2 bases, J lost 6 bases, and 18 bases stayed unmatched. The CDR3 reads CASSERLPGHTSGSLEQYF. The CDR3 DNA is TGTGCCAGCAGTGAACGGCTACCGGGACACACTAGCGGGAGTCTCGAGCAGTACTTC.

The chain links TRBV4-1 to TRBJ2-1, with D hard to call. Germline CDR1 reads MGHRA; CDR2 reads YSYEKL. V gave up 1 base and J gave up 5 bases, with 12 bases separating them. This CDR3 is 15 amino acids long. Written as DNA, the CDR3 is TGCGCCAGCAGCCAAGGACCCGGCCCAGACAATGAGCAGTTCTTC. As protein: CASSQGPGPDNEQFF.

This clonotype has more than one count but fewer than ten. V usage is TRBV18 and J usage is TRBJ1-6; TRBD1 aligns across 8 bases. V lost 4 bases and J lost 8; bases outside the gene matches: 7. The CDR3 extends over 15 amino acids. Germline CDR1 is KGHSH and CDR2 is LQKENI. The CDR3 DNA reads TGTGCCAGCTCACGCTCGCAGGGGGCAGATTCACCCCTCCACTTT. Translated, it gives CASSRSQGADSPLHF.

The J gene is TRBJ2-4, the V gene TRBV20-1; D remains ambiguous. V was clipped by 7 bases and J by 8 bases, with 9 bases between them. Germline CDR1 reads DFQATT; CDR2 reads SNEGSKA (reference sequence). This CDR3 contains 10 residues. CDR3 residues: CSVMRHIQYF. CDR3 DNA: TGCAGTGTGATGAGACACATTCAGTACTTC.

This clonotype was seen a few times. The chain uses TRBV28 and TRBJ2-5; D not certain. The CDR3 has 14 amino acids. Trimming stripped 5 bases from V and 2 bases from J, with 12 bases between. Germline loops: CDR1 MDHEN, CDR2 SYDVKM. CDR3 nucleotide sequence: TGTGCCAGCAGTAGCCCGACTGTACAAGAGACCCAGTACTTC. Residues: CASSSPTVQETQYF.

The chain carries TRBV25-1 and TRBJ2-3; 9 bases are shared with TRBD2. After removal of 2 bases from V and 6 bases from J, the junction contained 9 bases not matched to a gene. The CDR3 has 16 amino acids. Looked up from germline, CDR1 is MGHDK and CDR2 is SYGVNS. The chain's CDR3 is CASSEGLASGTDTQYF. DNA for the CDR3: TGTGCCAGCAGTGAAGGTTTGGCTAGCGGGACGGATACGCAGTATTTT.

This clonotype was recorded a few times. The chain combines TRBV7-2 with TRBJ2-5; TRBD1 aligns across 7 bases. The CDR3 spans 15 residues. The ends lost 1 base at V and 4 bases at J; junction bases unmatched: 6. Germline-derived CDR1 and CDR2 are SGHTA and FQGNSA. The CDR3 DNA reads TGTGCCAGCAGCTTAGATCGCAGGGGGAGAGAGACCCAGTACTTC. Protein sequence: CASSLDRRGRETQYF. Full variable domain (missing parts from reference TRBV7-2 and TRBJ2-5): GAGVSQSPSNKVTEKGKDVELRCDPISGHTALYWYRQSLGQGLEFLIYFQGNSAPDKSGLPSDRFSAERTGGSVSTLTIQRTQQEDSAVYLCASSLDRRGRETQYFGPGTRLLVL.

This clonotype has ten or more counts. CDR3 region: CASSLDGYQPQHF. The CDR3 DNA follows: TGCGCCAGCAGCTTGGATGGGTACCAGCCCCAGCATTTT. The chain uses TRBV5-1 and TRBJ1-5, with no clear D. This CDR3 region has 13 residues. CDR1 and CDR2 from the germline V gene are SGHRS and YFSETQ. Trimming pared 0 bases from V and 7 bases from J, leaving 8 bases between.

CDR3 sequence: CSARDVGVGREDPLNEQFF. In nucleotides, the CDR3 is TGCAGTGCTAGAGATGTGGGGGTGGGACGGGAGGATCCTTTAAATGAGCAGTTCTTC. The V and J genes are TRBV20-1 and TRBJ2-1; 7 bases fit TRBD2. V lost 0 bases to trimming and J lost 7 bases; unmatched junction nucleotides: 21. The length of the CDR3 is 19 residues. CDR1 and CDR2 from the germline V gene are DFQATT and SNEGSKA (reference sequence).

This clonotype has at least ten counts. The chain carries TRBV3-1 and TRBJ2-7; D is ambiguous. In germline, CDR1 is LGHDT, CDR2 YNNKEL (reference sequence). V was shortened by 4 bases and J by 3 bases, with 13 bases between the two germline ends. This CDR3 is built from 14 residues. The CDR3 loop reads CASSPATNYYEQYF. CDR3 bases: TGTGCCAGCAGCCCCGCGACGAACTACTACGAGCAGTACTTC.

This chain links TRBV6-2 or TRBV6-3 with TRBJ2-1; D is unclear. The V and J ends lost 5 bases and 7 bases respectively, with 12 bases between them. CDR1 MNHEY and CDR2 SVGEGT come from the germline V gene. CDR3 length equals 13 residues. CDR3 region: CASSLDGWNEQFF. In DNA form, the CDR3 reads TGTGCCAGCAGTCTAGACGGGTGGAATGAGCAGTTCTTC.

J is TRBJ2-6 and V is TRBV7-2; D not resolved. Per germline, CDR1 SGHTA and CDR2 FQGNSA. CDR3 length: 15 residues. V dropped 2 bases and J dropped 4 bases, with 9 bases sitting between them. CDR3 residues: CASSLRLIGANVLTF. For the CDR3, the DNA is TGTGCCAGCAGCTTAAGGCTGATCGGGGCCAACGTCCTGACTTTC.

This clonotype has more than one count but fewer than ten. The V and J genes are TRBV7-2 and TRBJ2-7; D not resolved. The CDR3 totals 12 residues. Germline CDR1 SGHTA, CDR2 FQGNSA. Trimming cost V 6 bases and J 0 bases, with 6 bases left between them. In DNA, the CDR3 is TGTGCCAGCAGGCGTAGCTCCTACGAGCAGTACTTC. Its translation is CASRRSSYEQYF.

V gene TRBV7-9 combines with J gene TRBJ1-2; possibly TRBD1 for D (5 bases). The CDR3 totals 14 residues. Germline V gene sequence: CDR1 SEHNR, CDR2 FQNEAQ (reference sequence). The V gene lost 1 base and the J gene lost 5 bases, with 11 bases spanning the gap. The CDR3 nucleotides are TGTGCCAGCAGCTTAGAGCAGGGAGGGTATGGCTACACCTTC. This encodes CASSLEQGGYGYTF. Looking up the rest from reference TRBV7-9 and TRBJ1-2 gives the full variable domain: DTGVSQNPRHKITKRGQNVTFRCDPISEHNRLYWYRQTLGQGPEFLTYFQNEAQLEKSRLLSDRFSAERPKGSFSTLEIQRTEQGDSAMYLCASSLEQGGYGYTFGSGTRLTVV.

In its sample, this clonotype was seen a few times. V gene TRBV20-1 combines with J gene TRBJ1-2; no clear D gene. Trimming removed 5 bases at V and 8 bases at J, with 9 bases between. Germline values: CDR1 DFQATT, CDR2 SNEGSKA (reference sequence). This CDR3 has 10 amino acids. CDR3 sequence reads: CSAPQSGYTF. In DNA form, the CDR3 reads TGCAGTGCTCCACAAAGCGGCTACACCTTC.

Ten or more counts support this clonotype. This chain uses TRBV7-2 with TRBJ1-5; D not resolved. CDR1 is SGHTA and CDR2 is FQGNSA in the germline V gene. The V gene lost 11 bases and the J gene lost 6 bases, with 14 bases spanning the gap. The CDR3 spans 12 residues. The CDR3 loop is CASGDFGQPQHF. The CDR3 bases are TGTGCCTCTGGAGATTTTGGTCAGCCCCAGCATTTT.

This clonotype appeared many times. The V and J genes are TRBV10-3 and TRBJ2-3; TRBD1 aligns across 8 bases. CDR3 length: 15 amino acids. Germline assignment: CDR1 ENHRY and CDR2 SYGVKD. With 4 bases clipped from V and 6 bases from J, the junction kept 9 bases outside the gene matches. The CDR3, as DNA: TGTGCCATCAGTGTTGGTCAGGGGGCGACGGATACGCAGTATTTT. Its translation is CAISVGQGATDTQYF.

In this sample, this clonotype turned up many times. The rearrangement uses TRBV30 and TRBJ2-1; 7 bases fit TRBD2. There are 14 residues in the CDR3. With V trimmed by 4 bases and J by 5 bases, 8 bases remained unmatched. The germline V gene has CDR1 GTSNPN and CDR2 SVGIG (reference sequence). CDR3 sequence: CAWMASGRNNEQFF. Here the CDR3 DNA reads TGTGCCTGGATGGCTAGCGGCAGAAACAATGAGCAGTTCTTC.

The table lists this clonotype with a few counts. The CDR3 DNA sequence: TGTGCCAGCAGTTTCACGGGAGCGGGAGTCTCCTACGAGCAGTACTTC. Encoded protein: CASSFTGAGVSYEQYF. The chain combines TRBV12-3 or TRBV12-4 with TRBJ2-7; TRBD2 agrees at 8 bases. There are 16 residues in the CDR3. J was trimmed by 0 bases and V by 3 bases; bases with no gene match: 7.